Each of the 7 T cell receptor beta chains below was sequenced from the same sample in a study of CD8+CD57+ T cells in acquired aplastic anemia. All sequencing subjects had displayed CD8+CD57+ cell expansion on flow cytometry. Genomic DNA templated the TCR beta VDJ and CDR3 profiling. TCRdb recomputed calls from the reads with MiXCR, one row per CDR3 protein. The sample shows around 430,000 distinct CDR3 sequences, around 33% of them seen only once. The specimen sequenced was sorted CD4+, CD8+, or CD8+CD57+ T cells (not recorded which) from PBMCs. All receptors derive from a human donor with aplastic anemia.

This clonotype was seen only a few times. A much larger clone differs from this one at a single base, so this may be a read error. The chain is built from TRBV24-1 and TRBJ1-1; 7 bases map to TRBD1. Germline assignment: CDR1 KGHDR and CDR2 SFDVKD. Trimming took 4 bases from V and 5 from J; bases not matched to a gene: 9. The CDR3 loop spans 15 amino acids. The CDR3, as DNA: TGTGCCACCAGTGACTCGACAGGGTACCGAACTGAAGCTTTCTTT. Its translation: CATSDSTGYRTEAFF.

Here the CDR3 DNA reads TGTGCCAGCAGCTTACGGGTCGATTGGCGTGGTGAGCAGTTCTTC. It yields the protein CASSLRVDWRGEQFF. J is TRBJ2-1 and V is TRBV7-2; no firm D call. The V end lost 2 bases, the J end lost 9 bases, and 17 bases lay between the germline ends. Germline CDR1 SGHTA, CDR2 FQGNSA. The CDR3 has 15 residues. The entire variable domain, with the rest obtained from reference TRBV7-2 and TRBJ2-1, is as follows: GAGVSQSPSNKVTEKGKDVELRCDPISGHTALYWYRQSLGQGLEFLIYFQGNSAPDKSGLPSDRFSAERTGGSVSTLTIQRTQQEDSAVYLCASSLRVDWRGEQFFGPGTRLTVL.

On this clonotype: This could be a read error, since a much larger clone is one nucleotide away. This chain uses TRBV11-3 with TRBJ1-2; 7 nucleotides agree with TRBD1. The CDR3 is 14 residues long. Germline CDR1 is SGHNT and CDR2 is YENEEA. V dropped 5 bases and J dropped 6; count of bases not matched to a gene: 9. Here the CDR3 reads CASSPGGTSHGYTF. CDR3 nucleotide sequence: TGTGCCAGCAGCCCAGGGGGAACTAGTCATGGCTACACCTTC.

The chain recombines TRBV12-3 or TRBV12-4 with TRBJ2-5, with D possibly being TRBD2 (6 bases). The CDR3 contains 18 residues. Trimming shortened V by 2 bases and J by 5 bases, and 24 bases separated the two germline ends. This CDR3 is CASSLPLGSGRGSETQYF. The DNA of the CDR3 is TGTGCCAGCAGTTTACCTCTCGGGAGCGGGCGGGGAAGTGAGACCCAGTACTTC.

Concerning this clonotype: Mismatch with germline at one junction end may stem from a read error. V usage is TRBV2 and J usage is TRBJ2-2, with TRBD2 matching 8 bases. CDR1 is SNHLY and CDR2 is FYNNEI in the germline V gene. This CDR3 is 14 amino acids long. This CDR3 reads CASSGGGGTGELFF. CDR3 nucleotide sequence: TGCGCCAGCAGTGGTGGCGGGGGGACCGGGGAGCTGTTTTTT.

Concerning this clonotype itself: At one boundary the junction diverges from the germline segment, which might be a read error. The rearrangement joins TRBV10-1 to TRBJ1-5; the D is unclear. This CDR3 is 15 amino acids long. Germline V gives CDR1 WNHNN, CDR2 SYGVQD (reference sequence). DNA for the CDR3: TGTGCCAGCAGTACGAATACCGGGAGAAATCAGCCCCAGCATTTT. Translation: CASSTNTGRNQPQHF.

As to this clonotype: Given a much more abundant clone one base away, this may be a read error. This rearrangement joins TRBV20-1 to TRBJ2-7; 8 bases are a match to TRBD2. Germline loops: CDR1 DFQATT, CDR2 SNEGSKA (reference sequence). The CDR3 sequence is 14 residues long. The CDR3 region is CRASPSGRAYEQYF. The CDR3, as DNA: TGCCGTGCTTCCCCGAGCGGGAGAGCCTACGAGCAGTACTTC.